The present entry profiles one T cell receptor (beta chain) with its context. Antigen unknown. Second-dose schedules of about 4 or about 12 weeks were combined. The CDR3 length is 15 residues. Germline trimming cut 0 bases from V and 7 bases from J; bases unmatched to any gene: 10. Germline CDR1 reads SGHRS; CDR2 reads YFSETQ. Sequenced by immunoSEQ multiplex PCR; TCRdb stores in-frame clones only, minus some. There are around 20,000 clones in the sample; roughly 79% occur only once, and around 20% lies in the top ten. These data originate in a study of T cell responses to AZD1222 COVID-19 vaccine. Study outcomes and limitations: Among AZD1222 vaccinees, only six were seropositive at baseline. A rise in Spike-specific TCR breadth and depth followed two AZD1222 doses.

V gene TRBV5-1 combines with J gene TRBJ2-7; 7 positions agree with TRBD1. This TCR was sampled from an adult who received the AZD1222 COVID-19 vaccine. The sequences come from peripheral blood, collected 28 days after the second AZD1222 dose. CDR3 sequence: CASSLEAGGPREQYF. The DNA for the CDR3 is TGCGCCAGCAGCTTGGAGGCAGGGGGTCCGCGTGAGCAGTACTTC.